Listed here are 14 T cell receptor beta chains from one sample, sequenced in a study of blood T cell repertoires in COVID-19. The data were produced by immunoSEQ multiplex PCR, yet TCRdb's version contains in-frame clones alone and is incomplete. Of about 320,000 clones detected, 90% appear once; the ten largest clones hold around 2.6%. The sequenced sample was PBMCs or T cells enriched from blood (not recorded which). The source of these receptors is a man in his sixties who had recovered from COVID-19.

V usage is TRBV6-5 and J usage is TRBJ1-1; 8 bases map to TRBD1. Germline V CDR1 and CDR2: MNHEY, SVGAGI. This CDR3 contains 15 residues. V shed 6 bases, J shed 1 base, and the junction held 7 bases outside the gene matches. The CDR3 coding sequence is TGTGCCAGCAGCATCCAGACAGGGGCGAACACTGAAGCTTTCTTT. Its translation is CASSIQTGANTEAFF.

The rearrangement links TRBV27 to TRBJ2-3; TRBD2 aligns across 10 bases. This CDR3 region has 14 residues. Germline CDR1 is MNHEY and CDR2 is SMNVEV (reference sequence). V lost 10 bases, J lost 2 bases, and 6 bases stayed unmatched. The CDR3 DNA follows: TGTGCCACGAGGACTAGCGGAAACACAGATACGCAGTATTTT. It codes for CATRTSGNTDTQYF.

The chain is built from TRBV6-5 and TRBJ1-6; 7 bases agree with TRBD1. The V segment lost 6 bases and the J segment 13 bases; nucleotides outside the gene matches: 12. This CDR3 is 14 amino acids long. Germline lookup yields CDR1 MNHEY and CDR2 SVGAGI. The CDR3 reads CASRQGTVDIPLHF. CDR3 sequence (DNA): TGTGCCAGCAGGCAGGGGACAGTCGATATTCCCCTCCACTTT.

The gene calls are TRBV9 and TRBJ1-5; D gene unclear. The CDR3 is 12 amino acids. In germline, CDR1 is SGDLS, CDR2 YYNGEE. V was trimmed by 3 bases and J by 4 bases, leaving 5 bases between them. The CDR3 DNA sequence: TGTGCCAGCAGCGGAGGAAATCAGCCCCAGCATTTT. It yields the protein CASSGGNQPQHF.

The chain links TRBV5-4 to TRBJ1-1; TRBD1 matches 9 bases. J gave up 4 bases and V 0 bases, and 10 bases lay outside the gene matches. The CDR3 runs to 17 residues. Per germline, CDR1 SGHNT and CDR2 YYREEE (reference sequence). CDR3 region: CASSLVRTGEGSTEAFF. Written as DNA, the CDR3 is TGTGCCAGCAGCTTGGTCAGGACAGGGGAGGGGAGCACTGAAGCTTTCTTT.

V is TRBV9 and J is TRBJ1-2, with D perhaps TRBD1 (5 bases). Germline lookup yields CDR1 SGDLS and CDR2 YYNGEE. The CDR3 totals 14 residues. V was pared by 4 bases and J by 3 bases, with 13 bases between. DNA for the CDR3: TGTGCCAGCAGCTTGGGGGGGAACGACTATGGCTACACCTTC. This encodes CASSLGGNDYGYTF.

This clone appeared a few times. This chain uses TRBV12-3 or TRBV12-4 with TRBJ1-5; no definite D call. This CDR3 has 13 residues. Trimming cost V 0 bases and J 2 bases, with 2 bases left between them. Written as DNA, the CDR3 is TGTGCCAGCAGTTTAGCCGGCAATCAGCCCCAGCATTTT. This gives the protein CASSLAGNQPQHF.

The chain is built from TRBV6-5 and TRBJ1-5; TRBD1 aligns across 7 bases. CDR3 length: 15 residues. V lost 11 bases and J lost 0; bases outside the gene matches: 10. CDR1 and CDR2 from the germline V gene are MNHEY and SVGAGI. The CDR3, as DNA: TGTGCCGGCCGATCCGGGACAGATAGCAATCAGCCCCAGCATTTT. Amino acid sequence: CAGRSGTDSNQPQHF.

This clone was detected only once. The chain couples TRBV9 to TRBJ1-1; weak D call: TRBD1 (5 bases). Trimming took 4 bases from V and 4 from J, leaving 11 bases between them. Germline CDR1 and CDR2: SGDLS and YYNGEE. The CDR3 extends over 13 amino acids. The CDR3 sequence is CASSPWGGTEAFF. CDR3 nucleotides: TGTGCCAGCAGCCCCTGGGGGGGCACTGAAGCTTTCTTT.

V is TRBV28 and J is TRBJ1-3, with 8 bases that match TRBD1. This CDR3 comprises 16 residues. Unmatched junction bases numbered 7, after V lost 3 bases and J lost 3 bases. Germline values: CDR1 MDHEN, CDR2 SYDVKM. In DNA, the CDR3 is TGTGCCAGCAGTTTGGCTGGACAGGGCGATGGAAACACCATATATTTT. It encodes CASSLAGQGDGNTIYF.

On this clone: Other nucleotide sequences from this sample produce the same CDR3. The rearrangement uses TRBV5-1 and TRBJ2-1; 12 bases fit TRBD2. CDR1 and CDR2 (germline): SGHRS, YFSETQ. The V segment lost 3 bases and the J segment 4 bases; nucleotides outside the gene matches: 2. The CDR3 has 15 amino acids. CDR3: CASSSGLAGYNEQFF. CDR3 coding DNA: TGCGCCAGCAGCTCCGGACTAGCGGGGTACAATGAGCAGTTCTTC.

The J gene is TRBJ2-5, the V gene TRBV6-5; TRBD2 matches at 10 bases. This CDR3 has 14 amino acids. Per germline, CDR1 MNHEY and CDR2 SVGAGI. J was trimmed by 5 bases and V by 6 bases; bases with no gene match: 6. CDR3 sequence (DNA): TGTGCCAGCAGCCTTACTAGCGGGGTTGAGACCCAGTACTTC. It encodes CASSLTSGVETQYF.

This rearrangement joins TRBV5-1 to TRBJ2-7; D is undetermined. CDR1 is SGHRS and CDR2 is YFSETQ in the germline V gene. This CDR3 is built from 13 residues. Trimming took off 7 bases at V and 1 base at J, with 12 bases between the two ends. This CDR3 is CASYQDNSYEQYF. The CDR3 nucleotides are TGCGCCAGCTACCAAGACAATTCCTACGAGCAGTACTTC.

The DNA of the CDR3 is TGTGCCAGCATGGAGGGGGCGCGGGAGACCCAGTACTTC. Translating gives CASMEGARETQYF. V is TRBV6-5 and J is TRBJ2-5; weak D call: TRBD1 (7 bases). The germline gives CDR1 MNHEY, CDR2 SVGAGI. Trimming left V 7 bases short and J 5 bases short, with 14 bases between. The CDR3 is 13 residues long.